A selection of T cell receptor beta chains follows, all from one sample in a study of response to subunit inactivated influenza vaccine. TCRdb analysed the RT-PCR reads with MiXCR anew, one entry per CDR3 protein. The sample includes more than 700,000 distinct CDR3 sequences, 21% of them seen just once. The material sequenced was PBMCs from blood, taken 5 days after vaccination. The receptor source for this set is a man over 45 who received an inactivated influenza vaccine. Both conserved end residues are part of each CDR3. D genes are given only for firm matches. Size values are once, few and many counts, or a class for expanded clones, and some rows have none.

.,TRBV9,TRBJ2-7,.,TGTGCCAGCAGCCACCGGGACACCTCCTACGAGCAGTACTTC,CASSHRDTSYEQYF
.,TRBV2,TRBJ2-4,few,TGTGCCAGCACCGCGGAGGGAAACATTCAGTACTTC,CASTAEGNIQYF
.,TRBV10-3,TRBJ2-5,.,TGTGCCATCAGTGTCAGACAGCTAGGGTCAGAGACCCAGTACTTC,CAISVRQLGSETQYF
.,TRBV6-5,TRBJ2-7,few,TGTGCCAGCAGTAACAATCCAACAGGTTTCGCCGAGCAGTACTTC,CASSNNPTGFAEQYF
.,TRBV5-1,TRBJ1-3,.,TGCGCCAGCAGCTTGGACTCGTGGGGCTCTGGAAACACCATATATTTT,CASSLDSWGSGNTIYF
.,TRBV5-6,TRBJ2-1,few,TGTGCCAGCAGCGCAAATTACAATGAGCAGTTCTTC,CASSANYNEQFF
.,TRBV5-6,TRBJ2-7,once,TGTGCCAGCAGCTTCAACGCGGGATGGGCTGAGAGGGACGAGCAGTACTTC,CASSFNAGWAERDEQYF
TRBD2,TRBV7-3,TRBJ2-4,few,TGTGCCAGCAGCCCTGGGGTAGCGGGAGGTCACATTCAGTACTTC,CASSPGVAGGHIQYF
TRBD2,TRBV27,TRBJ2-7,few,TGTGCCAGCAGTTCGTTAGCGGGTAACTACGAGCAGTACTTC,CASSSLAGNYEQYF
.,TRBV24-1,TRBJ2-3,.,TGTGCCACCAGTGAAGACAGGTATACGCAGTATTTT,CATSEDRYTQYF
.,TRBV12-3/TRBV12-4,TRBJ2-2,many,TGTGCCAGCAGAAAAGTCGGACAGACGAACACCGGGGAGCTGTTTTTT,CASRKVGQTNTGELFF
.,TRBV20-1,TRBJ2-5,few,TGCAGTGCTAGATCCGCCGGCGGGGGCCTTCAAGAGACCCAGTACTTC,CSARSAGGGLQETQYF
.,TRBV6-2/TRBV6-3,TRBJ1-1,many,TGTGCCAGCAGGACCCCCGAGGTGAACACTGAAGCTTTCTTT,CASRTPEVNTEAFF
TRBD2,TRBV20-1,TRBJ2-7,.,TGCAGTGCTAGAGGGGGCGGGAGGGCCTACGAGCAGTACTTC,CSARGGGRAYEQYF
.,TRBV24-1,TRBJ2-2,.,TGTGCCACCAGTTCCTCCATGGGTGAGCTGTTTTTT,CATSSSMGELFF
TRBD1,TRBV10-3,TRBJ2-2,few,TGTGCCATCAGGGGACAGGGCATCACCGGGGAGCTGTTTTTT,CAIRGQGITGELFF
TRBD2,TRBV7-6,TRBJ2-2,.,TGTGCCAGCAGGTCTAGCGGGGCCCGGGGCGGGGAGCTGTTTTTT,CASRSSGARGGELFF
.,TRBV12-3/TRBV12-4,TRBJ1-1,few,TGTGCCAGCGGTATCATGAACACTGAAGCTTTCTTT,CASGIMNTEAFF
TRBD2,TRBV10-3,TRBJ2-7,few,TGTGCCATCAAAAGAACTAGCGGGAGGGCCGGGGAGCAGTACTTC,CAIKRTSGRAGEQYF
.,TRBV29-1,TRBJ2-1,.,TGCAGCGTTGAGCGGGTACCTGGGGATGAGCAGTTCTTC,CSVERVPGDEQFF
TRBD2,TRBV20-1,TRBJ2-2,few,TGCAGTGCTAGTTTAGCGGGGGGGCGTACCGGGGAGCTGTTTTTT,CSASLAGGRTGELFF
.,TRBV10-3,TRBJ2-7,.,TGTGCCACTCGGACGGTGAGCTCCTACGAGCAGTACTTC,CATRTVSSYEQYF
TRBD2,TRBV4-3,TRBJ2-3,.,TGCGCCAGCAGCCAAGATACGGGAGCGGGGGGGCCGGGTGATACGCAGTATTTT,CASSQDTGAGGPGDTQYF
TRBD2,TRBV20-1,TRBJ2-7,many,TGCAGTGCCACCCCATCGGGACTACACTACGAGCAGTACTTC,CSATPSGLHYEQYF
.,TRBV6-4,TRBJ2-1,.,TGTGCCAGCAGTGAGCTTTGGGGTGTGGGATCCTACAATGAGCAGTTCTTC,CASSELWGVGSYNEQFF
.,TRBV7-3,TRBJ2-1,.,TGTGCCAGCAGCCCCGGGGCGCGAAGCAATGAGCAGTTCTTC,CASSPGARSNEQFF
TRBD1,TRBV4-3,TRBJ2-5,.,TGCGCCAGCAGCCAAGGAGGGGGCTATCAAGAGACCCAGTACTTC,CASSQGGGYQETQYF
TRBD2,TRBV11-2,TRBJ2-1,.,TGTGCCAGCAGCTTACGGGCCGGCGGGGGGCCGTACAATGAGCAGTTCTTC,CASSLRAGGGPYNEQFF